The T cell receptor (beta chain) under discussion was sequenced for a study of CD8 T cells in Susac syndrome. RNA was extracted with the RNeasy kit, and a quantity of 0.5 to 1 ug was reverse transcribed using random hexamers. TCRdb passed the immunoSEQ multiplex PCR reads through MiXCR, listing each CDR3 protein once. The sample shows about 120,000 distinct CDR3 sequences, 96% of them seen only once. V was trimmed by 5 bases and J by 1 base, leaving 12 bases between them. Germline CDR1 DFQATT, CDR2 SNEGSKA (reference sequence). The CDR3 covers 14 residues. The chain joins TRBV20-1 to TRBJ1-5; D remains ambiguous. The receptor's source is a human donor with Susac syndrome. Sequences were obtained from CD4+ T cells from PBMCs. The CDR3 bases are TGCAGTGCTGGCCCTCCGGGGAGCAATCAGCCCCAGCATTTT. This translates into CSAGPPGSNQPQHF.